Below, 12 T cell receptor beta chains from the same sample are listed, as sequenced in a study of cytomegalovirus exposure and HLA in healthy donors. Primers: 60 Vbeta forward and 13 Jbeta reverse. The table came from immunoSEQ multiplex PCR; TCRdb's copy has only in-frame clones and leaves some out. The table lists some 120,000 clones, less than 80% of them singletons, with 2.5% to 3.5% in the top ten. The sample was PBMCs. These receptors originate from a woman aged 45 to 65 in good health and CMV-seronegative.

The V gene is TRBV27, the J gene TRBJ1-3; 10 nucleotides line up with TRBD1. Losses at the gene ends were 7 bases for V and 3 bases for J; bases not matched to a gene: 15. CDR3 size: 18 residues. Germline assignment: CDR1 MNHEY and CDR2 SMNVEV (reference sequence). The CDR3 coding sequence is TGTGCCAGCAAAATGGTTAACCGACAGGGGGCGTTTGGAAACACCATATATTTT. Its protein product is CASKMVNRQGAFGNTIYF.

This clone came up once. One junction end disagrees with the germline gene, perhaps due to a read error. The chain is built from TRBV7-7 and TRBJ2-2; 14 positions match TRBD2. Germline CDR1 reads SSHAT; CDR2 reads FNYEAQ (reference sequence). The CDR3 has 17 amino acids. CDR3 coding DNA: TGTGCTAGCAGCTGGGGACTAGCGGGAGCGAACACCGGGGAGCTGTTTTTT. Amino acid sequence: CASSWGLAGANTGELFF. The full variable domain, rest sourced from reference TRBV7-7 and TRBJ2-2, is GAGVSQSPRYKVTKRGQDVTLRCDPISSHATLYWYQQALGQGPEFLTYFNYEAQPDKSGLPSDRFSAERPEGSISTLTIQRTEQRDSAMYRCASSWGLAGANTGELFFGEGSRLTVL.

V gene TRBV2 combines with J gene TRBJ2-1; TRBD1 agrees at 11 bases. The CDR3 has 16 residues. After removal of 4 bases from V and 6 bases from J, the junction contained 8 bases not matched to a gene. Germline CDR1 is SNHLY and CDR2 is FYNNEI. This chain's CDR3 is CASSADRGHLGNEQFF. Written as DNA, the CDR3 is TGTGCCAGCAGTGCGGACAGGGGGCACCTTGGCAATGAGCAGTTCTTC. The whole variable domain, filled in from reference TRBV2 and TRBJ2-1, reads EPEVTQTPSHQVTQMGQEVILRCVPISNHLYFYWYRQILGQKVEFLVSFYNNEISEKSEIFDDQFSVERPDGSNFTLKIRSTKLEDSAMYFCASSADRGHLGNEQFFGPGTRLTVL.

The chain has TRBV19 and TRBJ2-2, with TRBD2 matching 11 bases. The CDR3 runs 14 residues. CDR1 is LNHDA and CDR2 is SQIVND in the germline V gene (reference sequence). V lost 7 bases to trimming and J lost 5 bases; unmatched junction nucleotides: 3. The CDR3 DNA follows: TGTGCCAGTAAGCTAGCGGGAGGAACCGGGGAGCTGTTTTTT. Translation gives CASKLAGGTGELFF.

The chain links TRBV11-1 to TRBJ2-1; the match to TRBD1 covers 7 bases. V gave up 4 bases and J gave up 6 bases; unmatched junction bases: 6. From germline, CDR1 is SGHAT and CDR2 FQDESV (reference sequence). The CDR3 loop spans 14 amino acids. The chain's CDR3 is CASSSQGVVNEQFF. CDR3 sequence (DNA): TGTGCCAGCAGCTCCCAGGGGGTTGTCAATGAGCAGTTCTTC.

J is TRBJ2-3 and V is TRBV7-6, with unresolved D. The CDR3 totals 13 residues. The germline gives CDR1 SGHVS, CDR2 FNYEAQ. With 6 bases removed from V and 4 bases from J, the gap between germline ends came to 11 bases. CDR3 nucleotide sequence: TGTGCCAGCAGTCTAGGAGCTGCAGATACGCAGTATTTT. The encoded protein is CASSLGAADTQYF.

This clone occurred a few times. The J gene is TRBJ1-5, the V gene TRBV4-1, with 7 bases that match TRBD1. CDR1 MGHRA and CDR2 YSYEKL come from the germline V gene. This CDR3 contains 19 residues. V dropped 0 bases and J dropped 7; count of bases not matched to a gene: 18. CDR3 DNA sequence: TGCGCCAGCAGCCAAGATTCCGGGACAGTTCTACCAACGAGACAGCCCCAGCATTTT. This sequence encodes CASSQDSGTVLPTRQPQHF.

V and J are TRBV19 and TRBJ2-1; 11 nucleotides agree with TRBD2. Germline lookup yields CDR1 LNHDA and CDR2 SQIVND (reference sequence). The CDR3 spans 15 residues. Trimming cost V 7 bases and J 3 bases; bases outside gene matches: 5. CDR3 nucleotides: TGTGCCAGTACACCGACTAGCGGGGTCTACAATGAGCAGTTCTTC. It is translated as CASTPTSGVYNEQFF. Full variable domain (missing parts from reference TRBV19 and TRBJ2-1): DGGITQSPKYLFRKEGQNVTLSCEQNLNHDAMYWYRQDPGQGLRLIYYSQIVNDFQKGDIAEGYSVSREKKESFPLTVTSAQKNPTAFYLCASTPTSGVYNEQFFGPGTRLTVL.

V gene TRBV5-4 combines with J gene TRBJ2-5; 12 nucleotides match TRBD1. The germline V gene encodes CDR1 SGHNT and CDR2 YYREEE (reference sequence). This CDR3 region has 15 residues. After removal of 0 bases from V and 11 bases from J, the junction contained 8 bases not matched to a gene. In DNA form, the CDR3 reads TGTGCCAGCAGCTTGGTATCGGGACAGGGGGCTTCACAGTACTTC. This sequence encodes CASSLVSGQGASQYF.

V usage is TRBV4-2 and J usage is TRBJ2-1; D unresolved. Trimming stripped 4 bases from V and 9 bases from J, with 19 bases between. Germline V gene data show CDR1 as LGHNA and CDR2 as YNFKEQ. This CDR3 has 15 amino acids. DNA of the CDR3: TGTGCCAGCAGCCCCCGGTCAAGTGGGCCCCTTGAGCAGTTCTTC. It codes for CASSPRSSGPLEQFF.

The DNA for the CDR3 is TGTGCCAGCAGACCCCCCCCTTGGGACCCAGGGGACACCATATATTTT. The encoded protein is CASRPPPWDPGDTIYF. The V gene is TRBV28, the J gene TRBJ1-3; tentatively, D is TRBD1 (6 bases). The ends were cut back, 6 bases at V and 8 bases at J, with 23 bases in the middle. This CDR3 is built from 16 residues. Germline lookup yields CDR1 MDHEN and CDR2 SYDVKM.

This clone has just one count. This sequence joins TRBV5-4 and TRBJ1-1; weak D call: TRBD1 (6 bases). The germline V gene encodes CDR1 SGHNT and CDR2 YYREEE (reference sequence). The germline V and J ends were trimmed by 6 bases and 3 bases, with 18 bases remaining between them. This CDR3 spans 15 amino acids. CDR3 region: CASTLGGARDTEAFF. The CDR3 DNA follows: TGTGCCAGCACCCTGGGGGGGGCTAGGGACACTGAAGCTTTCTTT. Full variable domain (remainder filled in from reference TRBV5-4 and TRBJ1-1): ETGVTQSPTHLIKTRGQQVTLRCSSQSGHNTVSWYQQALGQGPQFIFQYYREEENGRGNFPPRFSGLQFPNYSSELNVNALELDDSALYLCASTLGGARDTEAFFGQGTRLTVV.